This T cell receptor beta chain stems from a study of cytomegalovirus exposure and HLA in healthy donors. Study outcomes and limitations: The authors considered a cluster of highly shared sequence variants likely to be a sequencing artifact.

Note on this clone: The antigen remains undetermined.

PCR primers comprised 60 Vbeta and 13 Jbeta primers. TCRdb's table, derived via immunoSEQ multiplex PCR, lists solely in-frame clones and lacks some. The data contain roughly 160,000 clones, just under 80% of them singletons. The CDR3 contains 15 residues. Trimming stripped 5 bases from V and 3 bases from J, with 17 bases between. The germline gives CDR1 SGHVS, CDR2 FQNEAQ. The chain combines TRBV7-8 with TRBJ2-7; D call uncertain. Material: PBMCs. The receptor was isolated from a woman in her 50s in good health and CMV-seropositive. CDR3 DNA: TGTGCCAGCAGCCCCGCGCTTGGCGGCGTCTACGAGCAGTACTTC. This encodes CASSPALGGVYEQYF.